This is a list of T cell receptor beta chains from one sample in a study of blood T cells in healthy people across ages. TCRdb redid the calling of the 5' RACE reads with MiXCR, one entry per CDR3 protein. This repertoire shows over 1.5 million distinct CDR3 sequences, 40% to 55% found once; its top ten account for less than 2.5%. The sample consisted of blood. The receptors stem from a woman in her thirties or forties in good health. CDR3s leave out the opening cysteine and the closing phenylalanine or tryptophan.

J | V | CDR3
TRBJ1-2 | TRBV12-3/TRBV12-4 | ASSLVQNTNYGYT
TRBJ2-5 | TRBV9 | ASSPPGGPTEQY
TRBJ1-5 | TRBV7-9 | ASSLGGDGNQPQH
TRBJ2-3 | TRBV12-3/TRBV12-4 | ASSLLGRADAQY
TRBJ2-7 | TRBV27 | ASSLVLLPWETYEQY
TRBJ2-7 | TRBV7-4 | ASSLEADRAYEQY
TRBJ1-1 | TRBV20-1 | SARVRGEVGTGAF
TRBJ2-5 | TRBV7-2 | ASSLDRMRETQY
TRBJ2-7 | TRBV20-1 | SARGGTGNDYEQY
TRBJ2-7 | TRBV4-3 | ASSQASRTSRAYNEQY
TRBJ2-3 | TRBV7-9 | ASSTGPGATDTQY
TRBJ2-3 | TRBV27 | ASTPSYTDTQY
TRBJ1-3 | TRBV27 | ASSLYASGNTIY
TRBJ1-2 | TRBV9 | ASSLGLDRDYGYT
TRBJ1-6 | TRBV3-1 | ASSLTRGAMDSPLH
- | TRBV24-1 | ATSEAGGTQY